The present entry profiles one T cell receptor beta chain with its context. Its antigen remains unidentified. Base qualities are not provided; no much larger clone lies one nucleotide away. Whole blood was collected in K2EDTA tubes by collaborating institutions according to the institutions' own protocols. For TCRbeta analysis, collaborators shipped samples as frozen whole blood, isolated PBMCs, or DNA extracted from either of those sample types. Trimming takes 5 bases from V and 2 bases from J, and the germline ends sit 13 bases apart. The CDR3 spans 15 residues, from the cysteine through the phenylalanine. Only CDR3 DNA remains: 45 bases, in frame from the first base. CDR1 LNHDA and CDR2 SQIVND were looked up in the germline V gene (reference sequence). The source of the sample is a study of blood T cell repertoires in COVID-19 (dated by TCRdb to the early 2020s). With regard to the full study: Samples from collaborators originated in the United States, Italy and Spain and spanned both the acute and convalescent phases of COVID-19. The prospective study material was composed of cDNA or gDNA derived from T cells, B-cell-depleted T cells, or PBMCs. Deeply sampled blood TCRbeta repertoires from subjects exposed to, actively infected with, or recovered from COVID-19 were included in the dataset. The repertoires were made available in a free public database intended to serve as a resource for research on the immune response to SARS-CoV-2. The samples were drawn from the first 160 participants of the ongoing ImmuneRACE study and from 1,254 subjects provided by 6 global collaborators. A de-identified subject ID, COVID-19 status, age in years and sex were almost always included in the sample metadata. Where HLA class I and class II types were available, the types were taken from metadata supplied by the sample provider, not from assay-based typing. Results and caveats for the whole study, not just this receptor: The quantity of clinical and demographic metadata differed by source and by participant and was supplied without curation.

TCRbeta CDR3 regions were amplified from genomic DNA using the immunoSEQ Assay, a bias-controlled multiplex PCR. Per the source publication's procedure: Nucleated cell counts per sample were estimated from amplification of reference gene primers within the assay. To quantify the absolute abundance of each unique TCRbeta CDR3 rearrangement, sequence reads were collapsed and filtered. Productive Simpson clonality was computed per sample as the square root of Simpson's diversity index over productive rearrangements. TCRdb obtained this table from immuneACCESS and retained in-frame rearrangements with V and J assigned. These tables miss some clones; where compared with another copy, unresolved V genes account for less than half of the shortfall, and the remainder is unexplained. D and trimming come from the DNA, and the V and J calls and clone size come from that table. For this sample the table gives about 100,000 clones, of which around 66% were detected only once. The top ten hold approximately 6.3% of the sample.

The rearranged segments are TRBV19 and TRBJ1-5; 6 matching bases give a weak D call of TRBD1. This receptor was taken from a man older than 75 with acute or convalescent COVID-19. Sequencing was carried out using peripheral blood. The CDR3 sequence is CASSRSGDRNQPQHF. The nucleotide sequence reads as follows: TGTGCCAGTAGTCGTTCAGGGGACCGCAATCAGCCCCAGCATTTT.